The 32 T cell receptor beta chains reported below all come from one sample, sequenced in a study of regulatory T cells in long-lasting Graves disease. Combining iRepertoire HTBI primers with Arm-PCR of CDR3 regions, the authors built TCR beta libraries. One entry per CDR3 protein, called by TCRdb with MiXCR from the multiplex PCR reads. The profile covers nearly 350,000 distinct CDR3 sequences, with about 20% appearing a single time and 25% to 30% taken by the ten largest. Time point in this sample: persistent/refractory GD, antithyroid drugs over 5 years with positive TRAb. Making the TCR library involved RNA that had been extracted from PBMCs. Here the sequenced sample was peripheral blood mononuclear cells (PBMCs), taken when the disease was refractory, from a patient treated with antithyroid drugs. The receptor set was obtained from a female donor with Graves disease.

This clonotype was seen repeatedly, ten times or more. This chain connects TRBV18 to TRBJ1-2; D not resolved. This CDR3 has 14 residues. Germline V CDR1 and CDR2: KGHSH, LQKENI. V dropped 2 bases and J dropped 0 bases, with 7 bases sitting between them. The CDR3, as DNA: TGTGCCAGCTCACCAGGTCGTTCTAACTATGGCTACACCTTC. Translating it yields CASSPGRSNYGYTF.

This chain joins TRBV7-2 and TRBJ2-2; 8 bases line up with TRBD2. Germline V CDR1 and CDR2: SGHTA, FQGNSA. The junction had 8 bases not matched to a gene; V was cut back by 5 bases and J by 3 bases. This CDR3 is built from 16 residues. CDR3 region: CASSLTTSVYTGELFF. CDR3 in DNA: TGTGCCAGCAGCCTCACGACTAGCGTGTACACCGGGGAGCTGTTTTTT.

This clonotype showed up just a few times. V is TRBV6-1 and J is TRBJ2-7, with D hard to call. The CDR3 totals 15 residues. Trimming shortened V by 6 bases and J by 1 base, and 16 bases separated the two germline ends. The germline gives CDR1 MNHNS, CDR2 SASEGT. CDR3 protein: CASRTGLMGSYEQYF. In DNA, the CDR3 is TGTGCCAGCAGGACGGGCCTAATGGGGTCCTACGAGCAGTACTTC.

The chain combines TRBV7-2 with TRBJ2-7, with D tentatively TRBD1 (6 bases). The CDR3 consists of 15 residues. Germline V gives CDR1 SGHTA, CDR2 FQGNSA. V was cut by 5 bases and J by 0 bases, with 14 bases left in between. For the CDR3, the DNA is TGTGCCAGCAGCCCCAACAGGGCTAGCTCCTACGAGCAGTACTTC. It encodes CASSPNRASSYEQYF. Supplemented by reference TRBV7-2 and TRBJ2-7, the full variable domain reads GAGVSQSPSNKVTEKGKDVELRCDPISGHTALYWYRQSLGQGLEFLIYFQGNSAPDKSGLPSDRFSAERTGGSVSTLTIQRTQQEDSAVYLCASSPNRASSYEQYFGPGTRLTVT.

This clonotype has more than one count but fewer than ten. The chain combines TRBV15 with TRBJ2-2; maybe TRBD2 (6 bases). V gave up 0 bases and J gave up 5 bases, with 16 bases separating them. Per germline, CDR1 LNHNV and CDR2 YYDKDF (reference sequence). The CDR3 length is 17 residues. CDR3 in DNA: TGTGCCACCAGCAGAGAGGCACCCGGGACTGGTACCGGGGAGCTGTTTTTT. It codes for CATSREAPGTGTGELFF. The whole variable domain, remainder taken from reference TRBV15 and TRBJ2-2, is DAMVIQNPRYQVTQFGKPVTLSCSQTLNHNVMYWYQQKSSQAPKLLFHYYDKDFNNEADTPDNFQSRRPNTSFCFLDIRSPGLGDTAMYLCATSREAPGTGTGELFFGEGSRLTVL.

Ten or more counts support this clonotype. The genes are TRBV6-5 and TRBJ1-4, with 8 nucleotides matching TRBD1. Germline CDR1 and CDR2: MNHEY and SVGAGI. The ends lost 4 bases at V and 8 bases at J; junction bases unmatched: 0. The length of the CDR3 is 12 residues. The CDR3 is CASSWTGEKLFF. Here the CDR3 DNA reads TGTGCCAGCAGTTGGACAGGGGAAAAACTGTTTTTT.

This clonotype was counted a few times. V is TRBV29-1 and J is TRBJ1-4; D is ambiguous. This CDR3 contains 13 residues. In germline, CDR1 is SQVTM, CDR2 ANQGSEA. The V end lost 3 bases, the J end lost 10 bases, and 15 bases lay between the germline ends. CDR3: CSVEMGSGRKLFF. The CDR3 DNA follows: TGCAGCGTTGAGATGGGGTCCGGGCGAAAACTGTTTTTT.

In this sample, this clonotype turned up many times. V is TRBV20-1 and J is TRBJ2-7; D could derive from TRBD1 or TRBD2 (6 bases each). Germline-derived CDR1 and CDR2 are DFQATT and SNEGSKA (reference sequence). The length of the CDR3 is 13 residues. The CDR3 here is CVGAAGQGREQYF. CDR3 DNA sequence: TGCGTGGGGGCTGCGGGACAAGGGCGGGAGCAGTACTTC.

This clonotype was seen at least ten times. The rearrangement joins TRBV27 to TRBJ1-2, with 9 positions matching TRBD1. Germline CDR1 MNHEY, CDR2 SMNVEV (reference sequence). Losses at the gene ends were 5 bases for V and 8 bases for J; bases not matched to a gene: 15. This CDR3 has 16 amino acids. The CDR3 DNA is TGTGCCAGCAGTGCCAAACCCCGGGACAGGGTCAGAGGCTACACCTTC. Amino acids: CASSAKPRDRVRGYTF.

This clonotype showed up many times. The chain carries TRBV20-1 and TRBJ2-5; 12 positions match TRBD2. This CDR3 has 15 amino acids. The J segment lost 2 bases and the V segment lost 0 bases, leaving 1 base of the junction unmatched. Germline loops: CDR1 DFQATT, CDR2 SNEGSKA (reference sequence). The CDR3 coding sequence is TGCAGTGCTAGAGATCTAGCGGGGGGGCAAGAGACCCAGTACTTC. It encodes CSARDLAGGQETQYF.

Concerning this clonotype itself: A read error is possible here, since a much larger clone lies one base away. The chain combines TRBV7-2 with TRBJ2-5; tentative D call: TRBD2 (7 bases). CDR1 SGHTA and CDR2 FQGNSA come from the germline V gene. V lost 5 bases, J lost 9 bases, and 25 bases lay in between. The CDR3 contains 16 residues. The CDR3 loop reads CASSIGLAGSRQAQYF. The CDR3 nucleotides read TGTGCCAGCAGCATTGGATTAGCGGGTAGTCGACAGGCCCAGTACTTC.

This clonotype was detected ten times or more. V usage is TRBV6-5 and J usage is TRBJ2-5; 7 bases match TRBD1. CDR3 length equals 14 residues. V trimming: 2 bases; J trimming: 3 bases; junction bases outside the gene matches: 3. CDR1 MNHEY and CDR2 SVGAGI come from the germline V gene. The CDR3, as DNA: TGTGCCAGCAGTTACCTTGACAGGGAAGAGACCCAGTACTTC. Amino acids: CASSYLDREETQYF.

V usage is TRBV10-3 and J usage is TRBJ2-5; perhaps TRBD2 as D (6 bases). The CDR3 runs to 14 residues. The germline V gene encodes CDR1 ENHRY and CDR2 SYGVKD. V was cut by 3 bases and J by 4 bases, with 12 bases left in between. The CDR3 spells CAISDGAGRETQYF. CDR3 in DNA: TGTGCCATCAGTGATGGGGCGGGGAGAGAGACCCAGTACTTC.

The chain joins TRBV30 to TRBJ1-3; the D gene is possibly TRBD1 (5 bases). The CDR3 loop spans 12 amino acids. V shed 0 bases and J shed 8 bases, with 8 bases lying between them. Germline CDR1 is GTSNPN and CDR2 is SVGIG (reference sequence). The CDR3 DNA reads TGTGCCTGGAGTGTGGGGCAGGACACCATATATTTT. This sequence encodes CAWSVGQDTIYF.

There are many counts of this clonotype. J is TRBJ2-7 and V is TRBV6-2 or TRBV6-3, with D uncertain. CDR1 and CDR2 (germline): MNHEY, SVGEGT. V was clipped by 5 bases and J by 2 bases, with 10 bases between them. The CDR3 totals 13 residues. The DNA for the CDR3 is TGTGCCAGCAGTGGGCAGTTAACCTACGAGCAGTACTTC. Protein product: CASSGQLTYEQYF.

This clonotype was counted between two and nine times. The J gene is TRBJ1-4, the V gene TRBV11-2, with D possibly matching TRBD1 (6 bases). There are 19 residues in the CDR3. V lost 5 bases and J lost 2, with 24 bases in between. The germline V gene has CDR1 SGHAT and CDR2 FQNNGV. CDR3 loop: CASSSQRRGEGSTNEKLFF. The CDR3 DNA sequence: TGTGCCAGCAGCAGCCAGCGTAGGGGGGAGGGGTCGACTAATGAAAAACTGTTTTTT.

The rearrangement links TRBV7-9 to TRBJ2-2; 10 nucleotides agree with TRBD2. Looked up from germline, CDR1 is SEHNR and CDR2 is FQNEAQ (reference sequence). The CDR3 totals 15 residues. Trimming removed 4 bases from V and 4 bases from J; junction bases left unmatched: 3. The CDR3 nucleotides read TGTGCCAGCAGCTCAAGCGGGAGGGCCACCGGGGAGCTGTTTTTT. It yields the protein CASSSSGRATGELFF.

This clonotype has a count of ten or more. The gene calls are TRBV30 and TRBJ2-2; no clear D gene. Germline V gene data show CDR1 as GTSNPN and CDR2 as SVGIG (reference sequence). This CDR3 spans 14 amino acids. V was trimmed by 0 bases and J by 2 bases, leaving 7 bases between them. CDR3 coding DNA: TGTGCCTGGAGTGTGAGCCTAAACACCGGGGAGCTGTTTTTT. As protein: CAWSVSLNTGELFF.

This chain joins TRBV19 and TRBJ1-5; D possibly corresponds to TRBD1 (6 bases). CDR3 length: 13 residues. The germline V and J ends were trimmed by 8 bases and 7 bases, with 15 bases remaining between them. Germline-derived CDR1 and CDR2 are LNHDA and SQIVND (reference sequence). The DNA for the CDR3 is TGTGCCAGTCACACAGGGTCGGGACAGCCCCAGCATTTT. This gives the protein CASHTGSGQPQHF. Combining the CDR3 with reference TRBV19 and TRBJ1-5 gives the whole variable domain DGGITQSPKYLFRKEGQNVTLSCEQNLNHDAMYWYRQDPGQGLRLIYYSQIVNDFQKGDIAEGYSVSREKKESFPLTVTSAQKNPTAFYLCASHTGSGQPQHFGDGTRLSIL.

This clonotype was recorded once. The chain joins TRBV7-2 to TRBJ1-3; no clear D. In germline, CDR1 is SGHTA, CDR2 FQGNSA. The CDR3 spans 13 residues. V lost 5 bases and J 4 bases, leaving 9 bases between the germline ends. CDR3 region: CASSRTRGNTIYF. The CDR3 region has the DNA TGTGCCAGCAGCCGGACTCGCGGAAACACCATATATTTT.

This clonotype was seen at least ten times. V usage is TRBV6-2 or TRBV6-3 and J usage is TRBJ2-5; D uncertain. CDR3 size: 14 residues. Germline V CDR1 and CDR2: MNHEY, SVGEGT. Trimming removed 2 bases from V and 3 bases from J, with 10 bases in between. CDR3 bases: TGTGCCAGCAGTTACGACCAGGATGAAGAGACCCAGTACTTC. Protein sequence: CASSYDQDEETQYF.

Ten or more counts support this clonotype. The chain recombines TRBV11-2 with TRBJ1-4; maybe TRBD1 (5 bases). The CDR3 loop spans 16 amino acids. The germline V gene has CDR1 SGHAT and CDR2 FQNNGV. Trimming pared 0 bases from V and 5 bases from J, leaving 13 bases between. The chain's CDR3 is CASSLDIWGGNEKLFF. CDR3 DNA: TGTGCCAGCAGCTTAGATATTTGGGGGGGGAATGAAAAACTGTTTTTT.

The sample holds many counts of this clonotype. V and J are TRBV6-1 and TRBJ1-1; D call uncertain. Germline loops: CDR1 MNHNS, CDR2 SASEGT. The germline V and J ends were trimmed by 3 bases and 0 bases, with 11 bases remaining between them. The CDR3 runs to 15 residues. CDR3 in DNA: TGTGCCAGCAGTGATTATGGGCGGATGAACACTGAAGCTTTCTTT. It encodes CASSDYGRMNTEAFF.

The chain links TRBV18 to TRBJ1-1; 12 bases fit TRBD1. With 5 bases clipped from V and 2 bases from J, the junction kept 6 bases outside the gene matches. The CDR3 extends over 16 amino acids. Germline CDR1 and CDR2: KGHSH and LQKENI. The CDR3 reads CASSAPGQGANTEAFF. CDR3 DNA sequence: TGTGCCAGCTCAGCCCCGGGACAGGGGGCCAACACTGAAGCTTTCTTT.

This clonotype was seen ten or more times. The chain is built from TRBV11-2 and TRBJ2-7; tentatively, D is TRBD1 (5 bases). V was clipped by 1 base and J by 3 bases, with 13 bases between them. The CDR3 has 15 residues. The germline V gene encodes CDR1 SGHAT and CDR2 FQNNGV. In nucleotides, the CDR3 is TGTGCCAGCAGCTTAGCCGGCCAGGGCGGCTACGAGCAGTACTTC. This codes for CASSLAGQGGYEQYF.

The chain joins TRBV19 to TRBJ1-2; no reliable D call. The V end was cut by 8 bases, the J end by 0 bases, with 10 bases between. This CDR3 contains 13 residues. Germline lookup yields CDR1 LNHDA and CDR2 SQIVND (reference sequence). CDR3 in DNA: TGTGCCAGTCGGCAAACGACTAACTATGGCTACACCTTC. It codes for CASRQTTNYGYTF.

The CDR3 reads CASSPPTDTQYF. Here the CDR3 DNA reads TGTGCCAGCAGCCCTCCGACGGATACGCAGTATTTT. The chain couples TRBV7-2 to TRBJ2-3; D gene unclear. With 5 bases removed from V and 6 bases from J, the gap between germline ends came to 9 bases. This CDR3 has 12 amino acids. Per germline, CDR1 SGHTA and CDR2 FQGNSA.

This chain connects TRBV4-1 to TRBJ2-7, with 9 bases lining up with TRBD2. The CDR3 is 15 residues long. The V segment lost 0 bases and the J segment 5 bases; nucleotides outside the gene matches: 5. In germline, CDR1 is MGHRA, CDR2 YSYEKL. The CDR3 DNA reads TGCGCCAGCAGCCAAGATGCGGGAGGGGAGGACGAGCAGTACTTC. It translates to CASSQDAGGEDEQYF.

This clonotype was detected a few times. This chain links TRBV7-2 with TRBJ2-7, with D possibly matching TRBD2 (5 bases). The CDR3 covers 13 residues. Germline CDR1 SGHTA, CDR2 FQGNSA. Trimming cost V 5 bases and J 6 bases, with 14 bases left between them. CDR3 in amino acids: CASSLGLLGEQYF. For the CDR3, the DNA is TGTGCCAGCAGCCTCGGACTCCTTGGCGAGCAGTACTTC.

A remark on this clonotype: A much larger clone is a single base away; this may be a read error. This chain links TRBV27 with TRBJ2-1; 10 bases are a match to TRBD2. Germline-derived CDR1 and CDR2 are MNHEY and SMNVEV (reference sequence). The CDR3 totals 16 residues. The CDR3 DNA is TGTGCCAACAGTCGCTCTTGGTCTAGCGGGAGAGGTGAGCAGTTCTTC. The encoded protein is CANSRSWSSGRGEQFF.

The chain is built from TRBV5-1 and TRBJ2-2; perhaps TRBD2 as D (5 bases). CDR1 and CDR2 from the germline V gene are SGHRS and YFSETQ. V shed 0 bases and J shed 7 bases, with 13 bases lying between them. CDR3 length: 15 residues. The DNA of the CDR3 is TGCGCCAGCAGCTTGGATAGTACTAGTATCGGGGAGCTGTTTTTT. Translating gives CASSLDSTSIGELFF.

In its sample, this clonotype was seen many times. The V call is TRBV28, the J call TRBJ1-1; D call uncertain. Germline CDR1 reads MDHEN; CDR2 reads SYDVKM. V was shortened by 5 bases and J by 1 base, with 8 bases between the two germline ends. This CDR3 comprises 13 residues. DNA for the CDR3: TGTGCCAGCAGTCAATGGAAGAACACTGAAGCTTTCTTT. Residues: CASSQWKNTEAFF.